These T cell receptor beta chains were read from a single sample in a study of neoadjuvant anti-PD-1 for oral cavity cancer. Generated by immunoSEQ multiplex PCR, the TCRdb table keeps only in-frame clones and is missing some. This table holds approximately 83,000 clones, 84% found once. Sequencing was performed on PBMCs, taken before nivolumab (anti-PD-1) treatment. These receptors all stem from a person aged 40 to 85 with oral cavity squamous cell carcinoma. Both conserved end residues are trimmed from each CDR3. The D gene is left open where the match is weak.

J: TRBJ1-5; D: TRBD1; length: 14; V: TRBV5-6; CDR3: ASSFQNEDRFKPQH
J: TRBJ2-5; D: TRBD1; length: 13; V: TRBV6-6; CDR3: ASSRGQAVQETQY
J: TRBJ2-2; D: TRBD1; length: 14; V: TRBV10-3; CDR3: AIRSGTGIDTGELF
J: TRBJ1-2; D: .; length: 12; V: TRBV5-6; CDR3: ASSSQGNYYGYT
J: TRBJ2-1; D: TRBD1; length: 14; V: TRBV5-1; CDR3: ASSLASAGGFYEQF
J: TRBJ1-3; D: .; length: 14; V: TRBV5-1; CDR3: ASSLVGSVGGNTIY
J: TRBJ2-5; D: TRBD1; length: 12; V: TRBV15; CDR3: ATSSDRGRETQY
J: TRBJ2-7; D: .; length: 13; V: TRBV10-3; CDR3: AISRQATVSYEQY
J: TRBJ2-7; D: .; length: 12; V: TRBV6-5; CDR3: ASSYSSAGYEQY
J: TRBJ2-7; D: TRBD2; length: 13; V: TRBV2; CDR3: ASSGLAGVSYEQY
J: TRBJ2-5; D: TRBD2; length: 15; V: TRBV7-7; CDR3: ASSSGLAGVGQETQY
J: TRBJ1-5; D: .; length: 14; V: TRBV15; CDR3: ATSRDLGQTNQPQH
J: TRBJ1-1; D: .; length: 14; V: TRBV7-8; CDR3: ASSQLTSGPNTEAF
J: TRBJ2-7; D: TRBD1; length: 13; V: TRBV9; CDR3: ASSGSGTGGNEQY
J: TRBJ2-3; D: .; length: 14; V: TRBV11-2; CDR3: ASSFEPPGALNTQY
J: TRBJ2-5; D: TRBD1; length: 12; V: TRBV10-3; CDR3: AISLRQGQETQY
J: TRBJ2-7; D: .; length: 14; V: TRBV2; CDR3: ASSEARRGHTYEQY
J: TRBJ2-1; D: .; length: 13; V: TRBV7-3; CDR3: ASSSTPGVSHEQF
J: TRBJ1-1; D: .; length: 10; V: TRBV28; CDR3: ASNGLNTEAF
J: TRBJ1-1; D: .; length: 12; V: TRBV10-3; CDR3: AISAGYTNTEAF
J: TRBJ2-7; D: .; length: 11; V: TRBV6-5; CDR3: ASSSGLTWEQY
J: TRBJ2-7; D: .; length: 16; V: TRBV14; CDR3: ASSQDHRGRSFSYEQY
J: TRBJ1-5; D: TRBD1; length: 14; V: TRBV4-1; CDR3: ASSQVPQGEHQPQH
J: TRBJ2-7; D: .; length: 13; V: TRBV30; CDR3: AWSNVVPRSYEQY
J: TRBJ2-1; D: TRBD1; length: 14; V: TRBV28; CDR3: ASSLSRTGGYNEQF
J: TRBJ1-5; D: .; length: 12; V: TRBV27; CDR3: ASSLKLGNQPQH
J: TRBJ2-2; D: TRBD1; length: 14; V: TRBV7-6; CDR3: ASSFQLGQGSGELF